The sequence of this T cell receptor (beta chain) was determined in a study of blood T cell repertoires in COVID-19. Turning to the study itself: Samples taken during acute and convalescent COVID-19 were collected in the United States, Italy and Spain.

Method: immunoSEQ multiplex PCR; TCRdb's copy keeps in-frame clones and lacks some. The sample lists over 85,000 clones; about 79% were seen once. V gave up 0 bases and J gave up 3 bases, with 15 bases separating them. CDR1 is SGHRS and CDR2 is YFSETQ in the germline V gene. The CDR3 is 16 amino acids. Sequencing used peripheral blood. The J gene is TRBJ1-1, the V gene TRBV5-1; TRBD1 is a possible D gene (5 bases). This clonotype was sampled from a woman aged 80 or over with active or convalescent COVID-19. The CDR3 protein is CASSLGREGSYTEAFF. The CDR3 DNA reads as TGCGCCAGCAGCTTGGGGAGGGAGGGGAGCTACACTGAAGCTTTCTTT.